This entry concerns a single TCR beta chain. Its antigen is unidentified. These data belong to a study of CD8 T cells in ankylosing spondylitis. Broader study findings: What seemed typical of ankylosing spondylitis blood was a TCR beta motif built from roughly eight highly homologous variants. Reports say disease-linked clones showed up significantly more in matched ankylosing spondylitis synovial fluid.

CDR1 and CDR2 from the germline V gene are SQVTM and ANQGSEA. The trim removed 7 bases at V and 5 bases at J, leaving 7 bases unmatched. This CDR3 is 13 amino acids long. Making use of molecular barcodes, quantitative 5'-RACE generated TCR beta libraries. TCRdb redid the calling of the 5' RACE reads with MiXCR, one entry per CDR3 protein. The sample lists under 550,000 distinct CDR3 sequences; roughly 26% were seen once. The sample was blood, either unsorted or a sorted T cell fraction (not recorded which). The sequence came from a male donor with ankylosing spondylitis. The gene calls are TRBV29-1 and TRBJ2-5, with TRBD1 matching 10 bases. The DNA for the CDR3 is TGCAGCGGGGAAGGGACAGGGGAGGAGACCCAGTACTTC. It encodes CSGEGTGEETQYF.